This T cell receptor (beta chain) appears in the sequencing data of a study of Ad26.COV2.S vaccination and SARS-CoV-2 variants. Study summary: A participant enrolled in the COV1001 Ad26.COV2.S trial arm provided the sample. The vaccine Ad26.COV2.S was put into the muscle once, or twice with 56 days between.

Treatment defined: over 15 received Ad26.COV2.S at low or high dose, single or two shots; 5 received placebo; per-sample allocation not given. Material that was analyzed had been drawn on day 63 after the first vaccine or placebo injection. Participants' vaccine, an Ad26 vector, delivered Wuhan-strain SARS-CoV-2 spike. The table came from immunoSEQ multiplex PCR; TCRdb's copy has only in-frame clones and leaves some out. The data show around 450,000 clones, nearly 90% seen once. This clonotype was sampled from a person between 18 and 59 years old who received the Ad26.COV2.S COVID-19 vaccine or a placebo. The sequenced sample was peripheral blood, obtained in a trial of Ad26.COV2.S vaccine versus placebo.

CDR3 amino acids: CASSFPPWSGNYGYTF. The CDR3 coding sequence is TGTGCCAGCAGTTTCCCTCCCTGGTCTGGCAACTATGGCTACACCTTC. V gene TRBV28 combines with J gene TRBJ1-2; D unresolved. The CDR3 runs 16 residues. Germline V gene sequence: CDR1 MDHEN, CDR2 SYDVKM. V dropped 3 bases and J dropped 2 bases, with 16 bases sitting between them.